The clone carrying this TCR beta chain was observed a handful of times. The data stem from a study of type 1 regulatory T cells. About the study: An in vitro protocol generated T-allo10, a Tr1-enriched, alloantigen-specific CD4 T cell product.

MiXCR, applied by TCRdb to the reads, yields one record per CDR3 protein. The sample contains approximately 90,000 distinct CDR3 sequences, less than 40% of which appear only once. CDR3 length: 15 amino acids. The V and J ends lost 4 bases and 1 base respectively, with 12 bases between them. The germline CDR1 and CDR2 sequences are SGDLS and YYNGEE. The TCR comes from a human donor in good health. V is TRBV9 and J is TRBJ2-1; D uncertain. Sample: CD4+ T cells, either the whole sample or a sorted fraction (not recorded which). The CDR3 protein is CASSRGVGSYNEQFF. The CDR3 bases are TGTGCCAGCAGCCGCGGCGTAGGTTCCTACAATGAGCAGTTCTTC. Based on the CDR3 plus reference TRBV9 and TRBJ2-1, the full variable domain is DSGVTQTPKHLITATGQRVTLRCSPRSGDLSVYWYQQSLDQGLQFLIQYYNGEERAKGNILERFSAQQFPDLHSELNLSSLELGDSALYFCASSRGVGSYNEQFFGPGTRLTVL.